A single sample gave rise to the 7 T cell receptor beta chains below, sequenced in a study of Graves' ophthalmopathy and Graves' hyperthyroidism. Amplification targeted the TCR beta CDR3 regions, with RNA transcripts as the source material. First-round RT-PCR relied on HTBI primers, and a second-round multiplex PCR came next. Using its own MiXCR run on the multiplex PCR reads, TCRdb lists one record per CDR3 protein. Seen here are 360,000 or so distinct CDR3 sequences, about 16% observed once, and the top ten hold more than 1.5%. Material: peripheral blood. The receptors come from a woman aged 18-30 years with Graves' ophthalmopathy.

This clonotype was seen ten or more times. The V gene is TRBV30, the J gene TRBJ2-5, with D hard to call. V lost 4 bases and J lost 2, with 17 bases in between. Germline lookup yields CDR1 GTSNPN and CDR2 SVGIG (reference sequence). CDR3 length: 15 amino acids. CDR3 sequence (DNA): TGTGCCTGGAAAGGATTCCTAAGTTGGCAAGAGACCCAGTACTTC. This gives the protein CAWKGFLSWQETQYF.

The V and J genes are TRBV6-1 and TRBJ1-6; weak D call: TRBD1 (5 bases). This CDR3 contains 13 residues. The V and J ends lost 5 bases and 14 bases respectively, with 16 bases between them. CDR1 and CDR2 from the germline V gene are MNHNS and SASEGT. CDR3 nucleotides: TGTGCCAGCAGTCTGGGGGATTCAAGGTCCCTCCACTTT. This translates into CASSLGDSRSLHF.

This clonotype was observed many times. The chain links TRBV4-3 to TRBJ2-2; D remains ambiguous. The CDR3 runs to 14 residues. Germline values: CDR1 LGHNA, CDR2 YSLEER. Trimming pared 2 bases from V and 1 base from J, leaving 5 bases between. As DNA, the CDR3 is TGCGCCAGCAGCCAATCCATGAACACCGGGGAGCTGTTTTTT. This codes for CASSQSMNTGELFF.

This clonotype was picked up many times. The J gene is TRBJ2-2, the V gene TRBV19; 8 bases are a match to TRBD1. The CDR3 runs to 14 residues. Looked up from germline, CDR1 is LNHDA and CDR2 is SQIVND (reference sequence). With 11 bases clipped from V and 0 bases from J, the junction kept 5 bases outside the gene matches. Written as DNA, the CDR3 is TGTGCCGTCCAGGGGGCAACGAACACCGGGGAGCTGTTTTTT. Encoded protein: CAVQGATNTGELFF. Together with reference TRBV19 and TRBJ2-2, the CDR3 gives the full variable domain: DGGITQSPKYLFRKEGQNVTLSCEQNLNHDAMYWYRQDPGQGLRLIYYSQIVNDFQKGDIAEGYSVSREKKESFPLTVTSAQKNPTAFYLCAVQGATNTGELFFGEGSRLTVL.

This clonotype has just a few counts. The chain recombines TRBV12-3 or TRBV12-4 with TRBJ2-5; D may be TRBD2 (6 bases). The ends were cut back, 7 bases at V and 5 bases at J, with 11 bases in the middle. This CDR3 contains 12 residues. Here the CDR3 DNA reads TGTGCCAGCAAGCGGGCGGTGGAGACCCAGTACTTC. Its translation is CASKRAVETQYF.

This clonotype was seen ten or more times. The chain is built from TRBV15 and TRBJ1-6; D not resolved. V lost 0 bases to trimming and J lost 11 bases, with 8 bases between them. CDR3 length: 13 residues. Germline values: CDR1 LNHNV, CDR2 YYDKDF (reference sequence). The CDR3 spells CATSRDRLPPLHF. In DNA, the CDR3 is TGTGCCACCAGCAGAGATCGGCTCCCACCCCTCCACTTT.

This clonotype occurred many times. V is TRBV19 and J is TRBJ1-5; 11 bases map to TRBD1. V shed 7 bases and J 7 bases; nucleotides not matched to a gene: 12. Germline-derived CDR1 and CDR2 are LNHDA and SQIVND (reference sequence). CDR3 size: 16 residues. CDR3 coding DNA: TGTGCCAGTACCTCGGACAGGGGGCGGATCTGGCAGCCCCAGCATTTT. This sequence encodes CASTSDRGRIWQPQHF. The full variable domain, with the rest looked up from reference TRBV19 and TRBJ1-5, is DGGITQSPKYLFRKEGQNVTLSCEQNLNHDAMYWYRQDPGQGLRLIYYSQIVNDFQKGDIAEGYSVSREKKESFPLTVTSAQKNPTAFYLCASTSDRGRIWQPQHFGDGTRLSIL.